A selection of T cell receptor beta chains follows, all from one sample in a study of vaccination and CD4 T cells after COVID-19. A single record per CDR3 protein comes from TCRdb applying MiXCR to the PCR reads. Among about 29,000 distinct CDR3 sequences listed, approximately 49% were seen once. The specimen was CD4+ T cells from blood, collected about 7 months after SARS-CoV-2 vaccination. These receptors all stem from a human donor who had recovered from COVID-19. Both conserved end residues are part of each CDR3. A D gene is named only where the DNA matches it firmly. Clone size is shown for a subset of rows, as once, few, many or a class of expanded clone.

v_gene	j_gene	d_gene	abundance	CDR3aa	CDR3nt
TRBV7-6	TRBJ1-2	NA	NA	CASSYQGGYGYTF	TGTGCCAGCAGCTACCAGGGCGGATATGGCTACACCTTC
TRBV7-8	TRBJ1-1	NA	NA	CASSLSRGTEAFF	TGTGCCAGCAGCTTATCAAGGGGCACTGAAGCTTTCTTT
TRBV7-9	TRBJ1-4	NA	NA	CASSFGSLGSEKLFF	TGTGCCAGCAGCTTCGGGTCCCTAGGCAGTGAAAAACTGTTTTTT
TRBV19	TRBJ1-2	NA	NA	CASTRGGNYGYTF	TGTGCCAGTACCCGGGGGGGAAACTATGGCTACACCTTC
TRBV5-1	TRBJ2-3	NA	NA	CASSNRDSTDTQYF	TGCGCCAGCAGCAACAGGGATAGCACAGATACGCAGTATTTT
TRBV28	TRBJ1-1	TRBD1	NA	CASRGGIHTEAFF	TGTGCCAGCAGAGGGGGCATCCACACTGAAGCTTTCTTT
TRBV10-1	TRBJ2-3	TRBD2	NA	CASSERLAGGRDTQYF	TGCGCCAGCAGTGAGAGACTAGCGGGAGGACGAGATACGCAGTATTTT
TRBV18	TRBJ1-6	TRBD1	once	CASSRDRGNSPLHF	TGTGCCAGCTCACGGGACAGGGGAAATTCACCCCTCCACTTT
TRBV20-1	TRBJ1-5	NA	few	CSARAGLGGFSNQPQHF	TGCAGTGCTAGAGCTGGACTGGGGGGGTTTAGCAATCAGCCCCAGCATTTT
TRBV28	TRBJ2-7	NA	NA	CASSNRVGEQYF	TGTGCCAGCAGTAACAGGGTCGGCGAGCAGTACTTC
TRBV19	TRBJ1-2	NA	few	CASSTNNYGYTF	TGTGCCAGTAGTACAAATAACTATGGCTACACCTTC
TRBV19	TRBJ2-1	TRBD1	NA	CASSIQGVAYNEQFF	TGTGCCAGTAGTATACAGGGGGTGGCCTACAATGAGCAGTTCTTC
TRBV6-1	TRBJ2-1	NA	NA	CASSRPWLAGNEQFF	TGTGCCAGCAGTAGACCCTGGCTAGCCGGGAATGAGCAGTTCTTC
TRBV24-1	TRBJ2-1	TRBD2	NA	CATSDPSGYYNEQFF	TGTGCCACCAGTGATCCTAGCGGCTACTACAATGAGCAGTTCTTC
TRBV6-1	TRBJ2-7	TRBD1	NA	CASSEGQGSDEQYF	TGTGCCAGCAGTGAGGGACAGGGATCGGACGAGCAGTACTTC
TRBV20-1	TRBJ2-1	TRBD2	few	CSARDSGRPNEQFF	TGCAGTGCTAGAGACAGCGGGAGGCCCAATGAGCAGTTCTTC
TRBV6-5	TRBJ2-5	TRBD1	NA	CASSSDRGLETQYF	TGTGCCAGCAGTTCCGACAGGGGGCTGGAGACCCAGTACTTC
TRBV7-9	TRBJ1-1	NA	few	CASSFINLNTEAFF	TGTGCCAGCAGCTTCATAAACCTGAACACTGAAGCTTTCTTT
TRBV15	TRBJ2-3	NA	few	CATSREPTDTQYF	TGTGCCACCAGCAGAGAACCCACAGATACGCAGTATTTT
TRBV7-2	TRBJ2-7	TRBD2	NA	CASSFQSGGSYEQYF	TGTGCCAGCAGCTTTCAGTCCGGGGGGTCGTACGAGCAGTACTTC
TRBV20-1	TRBJ1-1	TRBD1	NA	CSARGTGDTEAFF	TGCAGTGCTAGAGGGACAGGCGACACTGAAGCTTTCTTT
TRBV20-1	TRBJ1-5	TRBD1	few	CSASGTGINQPQHF	TGCAGTGCTAGCGGGACAGGGATTAATCAGCCCCAGCATTTT
TRBV7-2	TRBJ1-2	NA	NA	CASSLSGSQVYGYTF	TGTGCCAGCAGCTTAAGCGGCAGCCAGGTCTATGGCTACACCTTC
TRBV2	TRBJ2-7	TRBD2	NA	CASTAGGTNEQYF	TGTGCCAGCACAGCGGGAGGGACTAACGAGCAGTACTTC
TRBV7-3	TRBJ2-2	TRBD1	few	CASGQGQHTGELFF	TGTGCCAGCGGCCAGGGACAGCACACCGGGGAGCTGTTTTTT
TRBV10-3	TRBJ2-3	TRBD2	NA	CAIKGLAGISTDTQYF	TGTGCCATCAAGGGACTAGCGGGGATATCCACAGATACGCAGTATTTT
TRBV6-1	TRBJ2-1	NA	NA	CASRWWDNNNEQFF	TGTGCCAGCAGGTGGTGGGACAACAACAATGAGCAGTTCTTC
TRBV7-2	TRBJ1-5	NA	NA	CASASVVGGLQHF	TGTGCCAGCGCCTCCGTCGTAGGGGGTCTCCAGCATTTT
TRBV6-4	TRBJ2-7	NA	few	CASSVDASSYEQYF	TGTGCCAGCAGTGTGGACGCCAGCTCCTACGAGCAGTACTTC
TRBV20-1	TRBJ1-1	NA	few	CSARDPGDAQNTEAFF	TGCAGTGCTAGAGATCCGGGGGACGCTCAGAACACTGAAGCTTTCTTT
TRBV20-1	TRBJ1-6	TRBD1	few	CSARETGGVSPLHF	TGCAGTGCTAGGGAAACAGGGGGCGTTTCACCCCTCCACTTT
TRBV27	TRBJ2-7	TRBD2	NA	CASLLTSGSYEQYF	TGTGCCAGTCTCCTTACTAGCGGGAGTTACGAGCAGTACTTC
TRBV24-1	TRBJ2-1	NA	NA	CATSDLRLGDEQFF	TGTGCCACCAGTGATTTGCGACTTGGAGATGAGCAGTTCTTC
TRBV20-1	TRBJ2-1	NA	few	CSASGLAIYNEQFF	TGCAGTGCTAGCGGCCTAGCGATTTACAATGAGCAGTTCTTC
TRBV7-9	TRBJ2-1	TRBD2	NA	CASSSSGLAGVDNEQFF	TGTGCCAGCAGCTCTTCGGGACTAGCGGGAGTGGACAATGAGCAGTTCTTC
TRBV15	TRBJ1-2	TRBD1	once	CATSRGGDRGQGYTF	TGTGCCACCAGCAGAGGGGGCGACAGGGGGCAAGGCTACACCTTC
TRBV11-1	TRBJ2-7	NA	NA	CASSLEINEQYF	TGTGCCAGCAGCTTAGAGATCAACGAGCAGTACTTC
TRBV6-2/TRBV6-3	TRBJ2-7	TRBD2	NA	CASKLAATYEQYF	TGTGCCAGCAAACTAGCGGCGACCTACGAGCAGTACTTC
TRBV7-9	TRBJ2-1	NA	NA	CASSLGQGLGGRINEQFF	TGTGCCAGCAGCTTAGGACAGGGTCTCGGCGGGAGAATAAATGAGCAGTTCTTC
TRBV7-9	TRBJ2-5	NA	few	CASSLTDLGTQYF	TGTGCCAGCAGCTTAACGGACCTGGGGACCCAGTACTTC
TRBV7-2	TRBJ2-7	NA	NA	CASSQLAEVSYEQYF	TGTGCCAGCAGCCAATTAGCTGAAGTTTCCTACGAGCAGTACTTC
TRBV27	TRBJ2-7	NA	NA	CASSYGSDYEQYF	TGTGCCAGCAGTTATGGGAGTGACTACGAGCAGTACTTC
TRBV2	TRBJ2-1	NA	NA	CASSDLNEQFF	TGTGCCAGCAGTGACCTAAATGAGCAGTTCTTC